Listed below are T cell receptor beta chains from one sample, sequenced in a study of neurological immune-mediated disorders. TCRdb analysed the 5' RACE reads with MiXCR anew, one entry per CDR3 protein. The table includes about 76,000 distinct CDR3 sequences, 17% detected once. The sequenced sample consisted of PBMCs. The receptors here all came from a woman aged 40 to 50 in good health. The CDR3 runs from the conserved cysteine through the conserved F or W. D genes are given only for firm matches. The size entry is marked missing in some rows and otherwise reads once, few, many or a size class.

D gene | J gene | V gene | clone size | CDR3 DNA | CDR3 protein
. | TRBJ2-7 | TRBV20-1 | many | TGCAGTATGGCCCGGAGGGACAGACCCTACGAGCAGTACTTC | CSMARRDRPYEQYF
. | TRBJ2-7 | TRBV5-6 | few | TGTGCCAGCAGCTTGGGGGGTATGACCTACGAGCAGTACTTC | CASSLGGMTYEQYF
TRBD1 | TRBJ1-5 | TRBV6-2/TRBV6-3 | many | TGTGCCAGCAGTCTCCGGGACAGGGGGCTTATTAGCAATCAGCCCCAGCATTTT | CASSLRDRGLISNQPQHF
TRBD2 | TRBJ2-3 | TRBV7-8 | many | TGTGCCAGCAGGAGGACTAGTGGGATCACAGATACGCAGTATTTT | CASRRTSGITDTQYF
TRBD1 | TRBJ1-5 | TRBV15 | many | TGTGCCACCAGCAGAGAACAGGGGTGGGGACAGCCCCAGCATTTT | CATSREQGWGQPQHF
. | TRBJ1-2 | TRBV4-1 | many | TGCGCCAGCAGCCAGGTAGATGGGGCCTACTATGGCTACACCTTC | CASSQVDGAYYGYTF
. | TRBJ1-3 | TRBV20-1 | many | TGCAGTGCTACCACAGATCTCTCTGGAAACACCATATATTTT | CSATTDLSGNTIYF
. | TRBJ1-2 | TRBV5-5 | many | TGTGCCAGCAGCTTGAGATGGGGCACAGGGAACACTTTACAGGATGGCTACACCTTC | CASSLRWGTGNTLQDGYTF
. | TRBJ2-5 | TRBV29-1 | many | TGCAGCGTTTCCCCATCAGTACGCGGGGAAAGTGGGGAGACCCAGTACTTC | CSVSPSVRGESGETQYF
. | TRBJ2-3 | TRBV7-7 | . | TGTGCTAGCAGTTTCAGCCCGACGCAGACAGATACGCAGTATTTT | CASSFSPTQTDTQYF
TRBD2 | TRBJ2-1 | TRBV7-2 | many | TGTGCCAGCAGGCATAACGGGGGGGCAGGAGACAATGAGCAGTTCTTC | CASRHNGGAGDNEQFF
TRBD1 | TRBJ1-2 | TRBV5-1 | . | TGCGCCAGCAGTGTGGGACAGGGAGGCTATGGCTACACCTTC | CASSVGQGGYGYTF
. | TRBJ2-5 | TRBV4-3 | few | TGCGCCAGCAGCCAAGAGGGCAGGGGACAAGAGACCCAGTACTTC | CASSQEGRGQETQYF
. | TRBJ1-1 | TRBV28 | many | TGTGCCAGCAGTTTAGAGGCTGTGAACACTGAAGCTTTCTTT | CASSLEAVNTEAFF
. | TRBJ1-1 | TRBV7-2 | many | TGTGCCAGCAGCTTAAGGGAGGGAGGGAAGGCTTTCTTT | CASSLREGGKAFF
. | TRBJ2-7 | TRBV5-6 | many | TGTGCCAGCAGCTTGGGATTAGGCGGCGAGCAGTACTTC | CASSLGLGGEQYF
. | TRBJ1-1 | TRBV3-1 | many | TGTGCCAGCAGCCAAGATCCGGAAAACACTGAAGCTTTCTTT | CASSQDPENTEAFF
TRBD2 | TRBJ2-3 | TRBV20-1 | many | TGCAGTGCTACTTCCCGGACTAGCGGGGAAACAACCACAGATACGCAGTATTTT | CSATSRTSGETTTDTQYF
TRBD2 | TRBJ2-3 | TRBV4-3 | . | TGCGCCAGCAGCTTAGCGGGGGGCAACACAGATACGCAGTATTTT | CASSLAGGNTDTQYF
. | TRBJ2-4 | TRBV7-2 | many | TGTGCCAGCAGCTTAGGTTCAGGGGCCCAAAACATTCAGTACTTC | CASSLGSGAQNIQYF
TRBD2 | TRBJ2-7 | TRBV19 | many | TGTGCCAGTAGTACCCTAGCGGCACCAACCTACGAGCAGTACTTC | CASSTLAAPTYEQYF
TRBD2 | TRBJ2-3 | TRBV4-1 | many | TGCGCCAGCAGCCCCTGGACTAGCGGGGGTTGGGGGGCGGCAGATACGCAGTATTTT | CASSPWTSGGWGAADTQYF
. | TRBJ1-1 | TRBV3-1 | many | TGTGCCAGCAGCCCCGATCCAAGGAACACTGAAGCTTTCTTT | CASSPDPRNTEAFF
TRBD2 | TRBJ2-5 | TRBV20-1 | many | TGCAGTGCTGTTAGGACTAGCGGGGCGGAGACCCAGTACTTC | CSAVRTSGAETQYF
. | TRBJ1-1 | TRBV2 | many | TGTGCCAGCAGTGAAGCCGGGCCAACTGAAGCTTTCTTT | CASSEAGPTEAFF
. | TRBJ2-2 | TRBV6-5 | many | TGTGCCAGCCGTAAAGGCACCCTGAACACCGGGGAGCTGTTTTTT | CASRKGTLNTGELFF
. | TRBJ2-7 | TRBV7-2 | many | TGTGCCAGCAGCTTTTTCGACAGCTACGAGCAGTACTTC | CASSFFDSYEQYF
. | TRBJ1-1 | TRBV20-1 | medium-sized | TGCAGTGCTAGCCGTGACAGGAACACTGAAGCTTTCTTT | CSASRDRNTEAFF
. | TRBJ2-5 | TRBV7-2 | many | TGTGCCAGCAGCTTAGAGACAGACCAAGAGACCCAGTACTTC | CASSLETDQETQYF
. | TRBJ2-1 | TRBV18 | . | TGTGCCAGCTCACCCGGACACCGAAACTCCTACAATGAGCAGTTCTTC | CASSPGHRNSYNEQFF
. | TRBJ1-1 | TRBV7-8 | few | TGTGCCAGCAGCTTAGCCGCAGGGACGACTGAAGCTTTCTTT | CASSLAAGTTEAFF